This TCR beta chain emerged from a study of blood T cell repertoires in COVID-19 (dated by TCRdb to between 2020 and 2021). Regarding the complete study: Samples from collaborators originated in the United States, Italy and Spain and spanned both the acute and convalescent phases of COVID-19. The repertoires were released in a freely available public database intended as a resource for research on the immune response to SARS-CoV-2. Sample metadata almost always included a de-identified subject ID, COVID-19 status, age in years and sex. Samples were obtained from the ongoing ImmuneRACE study (first 160 participants) and from some 1,300 subjects provided by 6 global collaborators. Subjects who had been exposed to COVID-19, were actively infected with it, or had recovered from it provided the deeply sampled blood TCRbeta repertoires that made up the dataset. Where HLA class I and class II types were available, the types were taken from metadata supplied by the sample provider, not from assay-based typing. The material from the prospective study consisted of cDNA or gDNA derived from T cells, B-cell-depleted T cells, or PBMCs.

Study-level results and caveats: The amount of clinical and demographic metadata varied by source and participant and was provided uncurated.

Reading the germline V gene gives CDR1 MGHRA and CDR2 YSYEKL. From V the trimming removes 4 bases and from J it removes 5 bases, while the gene matches leave 6 bases of the junction unaccounted for. CDR3 length: 14 amino acids, cysteine to phenylalanine. CDR3 DNA only is kept here, 42 bases in frame from base 1. This clone was counted only a few times. The antigen it recognizes is unknown. No base quality information exists; no much larger clone differs at one position. The immunoSEQ Assay, a bias-controlled multiplex PCR, was used to amplify TCRbeta CDR3 regions from genomic DNA. For the original study's pipeline: Nucleated cell counts per sample were estimated from amplification of reference gene primers within the assay. Sequence reads were collapsed and filtered to measure the absolute abundance of every unique TCRbeta CDR3 rearrangement. For each sample, productive Simpson clonality was calculated by taking the square root of Simpson's diversity index across productive rearrangements. This is the immuneACCESS table as TCRdb keeps it, with only in-frame sequences that have V and J called. A part of the clones is gone; compared with another copy, unresolved V genes explain less than half, and the rest is unexplained. The V and J calls and clone size were taken over from that table, and D and trimming were inferred from the DNA. The sample table holds some 300,000 clones, of which nearly 90% were seen once. The top ten constitute roughly 2.8% of the sample.

In the prospective study, participants were about 18 to 89 years old, resided in 24 geographic areas of the United States, and were enrolled through a virtual design. In the prospective study, cohorts were assigned on the basis of participant-reported clinical history obtained from a screening survey and a study questionnaire. A participant counted as exposed if, within 2 weeks of entering the study, that participant had been in contact with someone who had a PCR-confirmed or clinician-diagnosed COVID-19 case. Mobile phlebotomists in the prospective study collected whole blood, serum and a nasopharyngeal or oropharyngeal swab from every participant. Prospective study participants could optionally give additional blood draws and questionnaires over an approximately two-month period. Before DNA extraction, blood samples from the prospective study were shipped at room temperature or frozen.

The chain links TRBV4-1 with TRBJ1-2; TRBD1 matches 8 bases in the middle. Sequencing used PBMCs or T cells enriched from blood (not recorded which). This receptor was identified in a woman between 50 and 59 years old who had been exposed to COVID-19. CDR3 sequence: CASSPDRDYYGYTF. The sequenced DNA: TGCGCCAGCAGCCCGGACAGGGACTATTATGGCTACACCTTC.